This T cell receptor (beta chain) originates from a study of T cell responses to AZD1222 COVID-19 vaccine. Germline V CDR1 and CDR2: MDHEN, SYDVKM. With V trimmed by 4 bases and J by 4 bases, 6 bases remained unmatched. This CDR3 has 14 residues. As for this clone: Its antigen remains unidentified.

The assay was immunoSEQ multiplex PCR, and TCRdb's table has in-frame clones only and misses some. This sample yields 56,000 or so clones, of which more than 75% are seen a single time; about 5% belongs to the top ten. Study-level findings and limits: Vaccine-related CD4 TCRs covered spike, predominating at 160-218 and 743-854. The study reported that nearly half of spike-specific TCRs target unmutated variant regions. Increases in Spike-specific TCR breadth and depth were seen after two AZD1222 doses. Donors, mostly white British, included more females; clonal diversity was possibly underestimated.

The source of this sequence is an adult who received the AZD1222 COVID-19 vaccine. The sample in question was peripheral blood, obtained 28 days after the second AZD1222 dose. The chain carries TRBV28 and TRBJ2-7; 8 bases align to TRBD1. The CDR3 region is CASSSQQGVYEQYF. CDR3 nucleotides: TGTGCCAGCAGTTCACAACAGGGGGTATACGAGCAGTACTTC.